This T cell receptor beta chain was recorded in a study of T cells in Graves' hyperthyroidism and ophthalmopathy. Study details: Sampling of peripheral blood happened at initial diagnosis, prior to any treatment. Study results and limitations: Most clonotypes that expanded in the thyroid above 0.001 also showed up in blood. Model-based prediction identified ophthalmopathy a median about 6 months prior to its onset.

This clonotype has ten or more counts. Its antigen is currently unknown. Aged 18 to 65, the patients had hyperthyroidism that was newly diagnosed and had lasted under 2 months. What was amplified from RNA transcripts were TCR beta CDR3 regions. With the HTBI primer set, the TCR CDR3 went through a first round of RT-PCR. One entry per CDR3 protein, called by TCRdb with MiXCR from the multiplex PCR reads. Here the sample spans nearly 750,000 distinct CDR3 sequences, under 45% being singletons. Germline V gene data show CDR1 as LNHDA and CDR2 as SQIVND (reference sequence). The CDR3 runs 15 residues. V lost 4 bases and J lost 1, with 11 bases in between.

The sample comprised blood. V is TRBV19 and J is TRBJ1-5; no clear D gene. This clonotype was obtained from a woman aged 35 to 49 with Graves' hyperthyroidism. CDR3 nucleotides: TGTGCCAGTAGTAACGCGGTGGCCAGCAATCAGCCCCAGCATTTT. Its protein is CASSNAVASNQPQHF.